This passage covers 18 T cell receptor beta chains from one sample sequenced in a study of brain T cells in children with intractable seizures. Produced via immunoSEQ multiplex PCR; TCRdb's table is partial and in-frame only. The repertoire has 35,000 to 50,000 clones, roughly 90% of them found once; the top ten carry around 5.9%. The sequencing used peripheral blood, collected at surgery. These receptors were taken from a girl aged 2 to 10 with tuberous sclerosis and intractable seizures.

This chain uses TRBV24-1 with TRBJ1-2; tentative D call: TRBD1 (6 bases). Trimming removed 4 bases at V and 0 bases at J, with 11 bases between. The germline V gene has CDR1 KGHDR and CDR2 SFDVKD. This CDR3 comprises 15 residues. CDR3 coding DNA: TGTGCCACCAGTGACTCCAGACAGGCTAACTATGGCTACACCTTC. Its translation: CATSDSRQANYGYTF.

The chain recombines TRBV12-3 or TRBV12-4 with TRBJ1-4, with TRBD1 identical over 7 bases. The V segment lost 6 bases and the J segment 5 bases; nucleotides outside the gene matches: 3. This CDR3 has 13 residues. In DNA form, the CDR3 reads TGTGCCAGCAGGGAACAGGGGAATGAAAAACTGTTTTTT. Translated: CASREQGNEKLFF.

CDR3 nucleotides: TGTGCCAGCAGCCGAGGCTGGAACAATGAGCAGTTCTTC. Translated, it gives CASSRGWNNEQFF. This sequence joins TRBV3-1 (or the pseudogene TRBV3-2) and TRBJ2-1; D is uncertain. V lost 4 bases and J lost 5, with 9 bases in between. The CDR3 contains 13 residues. Germline loops: CDR1 LGHDT, CDR2 YNNKEL (reference sequence).

This chain uses TRBV3-1 (or the pseudogene TRBV3-2) with TRBJ1-2; possible D gene TRBD1, 5 bases. Trimming left V 0 bases short and J 0 bases short, with 17 bases between. Germline V gene data show CDR1 as LGHDT and CDR2 as YNNKEL (reference sequence). The CDR3 has 18 residues. CDR3 sequence (DNA): TGTGCCAGCAGCCAAGACAGGGCCACGACGTCTGCTAACTATGGCTACACCTTC. Protein: CASSQDRATTSANYGYTF.

V gene TRBV5-1 combines with J gene TRBJ1-2; D possibly corresponds to TRBD1 (5 bases). The CDR3 loop spans 13 amino acids. Per germline, CDR1 SGHRS and CDR2 YFSETQ. V was clipped by 0 bases and J by 2 bases, with 5 bases between them. The CDR3 DNA is TGCGCCAGCAGCTTGGACAGGAACTATGGCTACACCTTC. Translated: CASSLDRNYGYTF.

The chain joins TRBV10-3 to TRBJ2-7; D is perhaps TRBD1 or TRBD2 (5 bases each). The CDR3 has 13 residues. V was trimmed by 10 bases and J by 3 bases, leaving 16 bases between them. Germline V CDR1 and CDR2: ENHRY, SYGVKD. DNA for the CDR3: TGTGCCACCACCCCGGGACCGCTCTACGAGCAGTACTTC. This translates into CATTPGPLYEQYF.

The V gene is TRBV5-1, the J gene TRBJ2-2; D unclear. Germline V gene data show CDR1 as SGHRS and CDR2 as YFSETQ. V was shortened by 5 bases and J by 2 bases, with 16 bases between the two germline ends. The CDR3 contains 16 residues. CDR3 DNA sequence: TGCGCCAGCAGTACCGGGTCCCCTTACAACACCGGGGAGCTGTTTTTT. This sequence encodes CASSTGSPYNTGELFF.

The chain couples TRBV5-6 to TRBJ2-3; 11 bases agree with TRBD2. Trimming removed 0 bases from V and 0 bases from J; junction bases left unmatched: 6. There are 18 residues in the CDR3. The germline V gene has CDR1 SGHDT and CDR2 YYEEEE. The CDR3 bases are TGTGCCAGCAGCTTGGGAGGTAGCGGGGGGGCGAGCACAGATACGCAGTATTTT. It specifies CASSLGGSGGASTDTQYF.

The J gene is TRBJ2-7, the V gene TRBV4-1; TRBD1 matches 7 bases. The CDR3 spans 13 residues. Per the germline V gene, CDR1 is MGHRA and CDR2 is YSYEKL. Trimming removed 4 bases from V and 4 bases from J; junction bases left unmatched: 4. The CDR3 here is CASSLRQGYEQYV. CDR3 DNA: TGCGCCAGCAGCCTACGACAGGGATACGAGCAGTACGTC.

V and J are TRBV6-5 and TRBJ1-5; a weak D match, TRBD1 (5 bases). This CDR3 region has 13 residues. In germline, CDR1 is MNHEY, CDR2 SVGAGI. Trimming left V 6 bases short and J 4 bases short, with 10 bases between. This CDR3 reads CASRRTLNQPQHF. CDR3 in DNA: TGTGCCAGCAGAAGGACATTAAATCAGCCCCAGCATTTT.

This clone has a handful of counts. The chain links TRBV3-1 (or the pseudogene TRBV3-2) to TRBJ2-3; 7 nucleotides align to TRBD2. Per germline, CDR1 LGHDT and CDR2 YNNKEL (reference sequence). The junction had 4 bases not matched to a gene; V was cut back by 0 bases and J by 10 bases. The length of the CDR3 is 13 residues. This CDR3 is CASSQDKRGPQYF. The DNA of the CDR3 is TGTGCCAGCAGCCAAGATAAGCGGGGACCGCAGTATTTT.

The rearrangement joins TRBV6-5 to TRBJ2-5; D is undetermined. V lost 0 bases, J lost 2 bases, and 10 bases lay in between. CDR3 length equals 15 residues. Per the germline V gene, CDR1 is MNHEY and CDR2 is SVGAGI. The CDR3 reads CASSYSFDMQETQYF. The CDR3 nucleotides read TGTGCCAGCAGTTACTCCTTTGACATGCAAGAGACCCAGTACTTC.

The V and J genes are TRBV24-1 and TRBJ1-2; perhaps TRBD1 as D (6 bases). This CDR3 is 14 amino acids long. Trimming shortened V by 2 bases and J by 2 bases, and 8 bases separated the two germline ends. Germline loops: CDR1 KGHDR, CDR2 SFDVKD. The CDR3 loop is CATSDSGGNYGYTF. The CDR3 DNA reads TGTGCCACCAGTGATTCCGGGGGCAACTATGGCTACACCTTC.

This sequence joins TRBV29-1 and TRBJ1-1; D is unresolved. The CDR3 consists of 10 residues. V shed 0 bases and J shed 11 bases, with 7 bases lying between them. CDR1 is SQVTM, CDR2 ANQGSEA, per germline. CDR3 loop: CSVEENSAFF. As DNA, the CDR3 is TGCAGCGTTGAAGAGAACAGCGCTTTCTTT.

The chain joins TRBV28 to TRBJ2-2; D may be TRBD2 (6 bases). Trimming took 6 bases from V and 2 from J, leaving 19 bases between them. Germline V gives CDR1 MDHEN, CDR2 SYDVKM. This CDR3 region has 17 residues. CDR3 DNA: TGTGCCAGCAGCATGGAAATGGGACTTAAAAACACCGGGGAGCTGTTTTTT. This sequence encodes CASSMEMGLKNTGELFF.

This chain connects TRBV6-5 to TRBJ2-7, with D possibly TRBD2 on 6 matching bases. The CDR3 spans 12 residues. V lost 6 bases and J 0 bases, leaving 6 bases between the germline ends. Germline CDR1 reads MNHEY; CDR2 reads SVGAGI. The CDR3 here is CASRTSSYEQYF. The CDR3 nucleotides read TGTGCCAGCAGGACTAGCTCCTACGAGCAGTACTTC.

This chain connects TRBV5-1 to TRBJ2-3; TRBD2 matches 10 bases. Germline V CDR1 and CDR2: SGHRS, YFSETQ. V lost 2 bases to trimming and J lost 2 bases; unmatched junction nucleotides: 5. There are 16 residues in the CDR3. CDR3 DNA sequence: TGCGCCAGCAGCTTAGGGAGCGGGGGGGCCACAGATACGCAGTATTTT. This sequence encodes CASSLGSGGATDTQYF. Full variable domain (remainder filled in from reference TRBV5-1 and TRBJ2-3): KAGVTQTPRYLIKTRGQQVTLSCSPISGHRSVSWYQQTPGQGLQFLFEYFSETQRNKGNFPGRFSGRQFSNSRSEMNVSTLELGDSALYLCASSLGSGGATDTQYFGPGTRLTVL.

The rearrangement uses TRBV5-1 and TRBJ2-3; 7 bases agree with TRBD2. The CDR3 length is 15 residues. Germline-derived CDR1 and CDR2 are SGHRS and YFSETQ. With 2 bases clipped from V and 5 bases from J, the junction kept 8 bases outside the gene matches. CDR3 sequence (DNA): TGCGCCAGCAGCTTCCAGGGAGGGTTCAAAGATACGCAGTATTTT. Residues: CASSFQGGFKDTQYF.